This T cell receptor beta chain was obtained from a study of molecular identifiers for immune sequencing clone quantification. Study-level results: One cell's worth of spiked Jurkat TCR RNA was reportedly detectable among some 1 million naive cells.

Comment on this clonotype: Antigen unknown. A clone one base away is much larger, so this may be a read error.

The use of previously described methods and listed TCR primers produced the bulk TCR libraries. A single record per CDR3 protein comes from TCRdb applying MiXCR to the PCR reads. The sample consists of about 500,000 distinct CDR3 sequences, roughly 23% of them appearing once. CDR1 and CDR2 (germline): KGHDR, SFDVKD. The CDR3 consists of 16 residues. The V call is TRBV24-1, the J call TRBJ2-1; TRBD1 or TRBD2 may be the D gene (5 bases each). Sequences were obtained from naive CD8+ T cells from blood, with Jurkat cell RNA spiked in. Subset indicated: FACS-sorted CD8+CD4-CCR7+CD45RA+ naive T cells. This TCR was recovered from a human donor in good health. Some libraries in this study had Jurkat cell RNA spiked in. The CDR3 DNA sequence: TGTGCCACCGGTGATCCCACCGGGACGTCTCTATATGAGCAGTTCTTC. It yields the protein CATGDPTGTSLYEQFF.